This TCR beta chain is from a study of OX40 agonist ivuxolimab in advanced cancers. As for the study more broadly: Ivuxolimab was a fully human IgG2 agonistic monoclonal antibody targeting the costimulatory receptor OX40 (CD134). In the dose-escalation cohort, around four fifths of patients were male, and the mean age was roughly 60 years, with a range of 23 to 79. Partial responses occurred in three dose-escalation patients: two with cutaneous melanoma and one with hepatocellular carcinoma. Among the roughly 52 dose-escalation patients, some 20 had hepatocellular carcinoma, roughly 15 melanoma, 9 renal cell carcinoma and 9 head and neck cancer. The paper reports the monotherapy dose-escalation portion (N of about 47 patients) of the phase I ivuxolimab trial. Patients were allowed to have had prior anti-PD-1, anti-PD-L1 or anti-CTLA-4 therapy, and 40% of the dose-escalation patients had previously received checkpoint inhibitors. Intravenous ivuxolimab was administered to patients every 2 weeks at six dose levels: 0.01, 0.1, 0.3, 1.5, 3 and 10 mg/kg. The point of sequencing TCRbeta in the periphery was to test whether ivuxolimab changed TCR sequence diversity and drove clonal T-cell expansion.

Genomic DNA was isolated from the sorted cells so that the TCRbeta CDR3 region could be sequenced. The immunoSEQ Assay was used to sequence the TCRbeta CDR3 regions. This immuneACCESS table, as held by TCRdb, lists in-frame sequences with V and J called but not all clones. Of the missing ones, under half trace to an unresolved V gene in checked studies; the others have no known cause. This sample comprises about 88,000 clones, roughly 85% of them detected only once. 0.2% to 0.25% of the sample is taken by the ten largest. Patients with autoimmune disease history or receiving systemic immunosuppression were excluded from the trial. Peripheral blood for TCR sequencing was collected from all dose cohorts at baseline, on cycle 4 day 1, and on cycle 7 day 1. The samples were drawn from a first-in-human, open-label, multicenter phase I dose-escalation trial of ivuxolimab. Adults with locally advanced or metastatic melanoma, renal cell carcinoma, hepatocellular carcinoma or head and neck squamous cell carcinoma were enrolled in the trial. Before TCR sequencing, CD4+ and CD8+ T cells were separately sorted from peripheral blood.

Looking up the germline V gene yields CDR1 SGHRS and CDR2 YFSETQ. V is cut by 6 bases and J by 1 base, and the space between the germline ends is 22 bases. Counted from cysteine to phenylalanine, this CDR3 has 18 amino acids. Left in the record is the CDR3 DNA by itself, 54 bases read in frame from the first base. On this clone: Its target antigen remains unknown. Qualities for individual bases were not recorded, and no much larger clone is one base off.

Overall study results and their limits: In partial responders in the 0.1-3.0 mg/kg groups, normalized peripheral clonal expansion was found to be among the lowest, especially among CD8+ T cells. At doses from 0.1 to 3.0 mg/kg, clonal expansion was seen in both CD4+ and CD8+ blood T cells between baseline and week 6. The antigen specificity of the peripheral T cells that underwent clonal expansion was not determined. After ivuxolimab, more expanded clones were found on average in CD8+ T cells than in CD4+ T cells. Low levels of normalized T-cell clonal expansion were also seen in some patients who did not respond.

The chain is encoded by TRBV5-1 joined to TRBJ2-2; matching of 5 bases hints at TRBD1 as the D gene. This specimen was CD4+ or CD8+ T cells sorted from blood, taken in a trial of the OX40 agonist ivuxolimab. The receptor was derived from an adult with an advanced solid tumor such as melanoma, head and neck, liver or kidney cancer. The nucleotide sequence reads TGCGCCAGCATGAAGGGCTTGGGGCGATCCAGGAACACCGGGGAGCTGTTTTTT. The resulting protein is CASMKGLGRSRNTGELFF.